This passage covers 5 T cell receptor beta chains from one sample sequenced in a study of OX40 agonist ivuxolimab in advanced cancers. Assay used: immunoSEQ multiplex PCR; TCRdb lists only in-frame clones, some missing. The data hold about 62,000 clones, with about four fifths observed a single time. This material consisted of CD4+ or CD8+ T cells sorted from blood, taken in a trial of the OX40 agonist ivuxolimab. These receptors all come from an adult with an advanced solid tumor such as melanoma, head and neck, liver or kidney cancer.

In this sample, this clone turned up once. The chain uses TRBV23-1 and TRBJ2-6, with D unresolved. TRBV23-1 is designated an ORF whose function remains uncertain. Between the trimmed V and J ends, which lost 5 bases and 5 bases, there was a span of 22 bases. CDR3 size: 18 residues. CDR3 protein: CASSVMNTQQSRANVLTF. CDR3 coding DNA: TGCGCCAGCAGTGTTATGAATACGCAACAAAGTCGGGCCAACGTCCTGACTTTC.

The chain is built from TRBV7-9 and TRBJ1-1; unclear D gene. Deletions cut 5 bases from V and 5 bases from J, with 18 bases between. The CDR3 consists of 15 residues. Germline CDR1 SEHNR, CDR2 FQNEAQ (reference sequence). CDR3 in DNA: TGTGCCAGCAGCCCTCCTCGGGAAGGGAAAACTGAAGCTTTCTTT. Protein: CASSPPREGKTEAFF.

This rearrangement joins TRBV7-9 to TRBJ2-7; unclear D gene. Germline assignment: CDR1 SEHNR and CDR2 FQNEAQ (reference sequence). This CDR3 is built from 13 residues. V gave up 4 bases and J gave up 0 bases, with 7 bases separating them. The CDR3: CASSSHSSYEQYF. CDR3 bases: TGTGCCAGCAGCTCACATAGCTCCTACGAGCAGTACTTC.

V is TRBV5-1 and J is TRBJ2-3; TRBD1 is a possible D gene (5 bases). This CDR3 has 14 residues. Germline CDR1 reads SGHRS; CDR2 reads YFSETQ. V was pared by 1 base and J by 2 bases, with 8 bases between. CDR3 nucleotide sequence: TGCGCCAGCAGCTTGTGGGGCCCCACAGATACGCAGTATTTT. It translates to CASSLWGPTDTQYF.

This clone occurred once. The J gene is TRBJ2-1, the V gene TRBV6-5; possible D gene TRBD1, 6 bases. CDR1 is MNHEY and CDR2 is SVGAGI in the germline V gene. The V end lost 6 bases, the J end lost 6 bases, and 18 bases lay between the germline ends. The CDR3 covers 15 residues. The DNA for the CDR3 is TGTGCCAGCAGCTCCCGGCCAGGGGTTAGCAATGAGCAGTTCTTC. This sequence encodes CASSSRPGVSNEQFF.